This TCR beta chain was found in a study of molecular identifiers for immune sequencing clone quantification. Germline values: CDR1 MDHEN, CDR2 SYDVKM. This CDR3 is built from 17 residues. V lost 4 bases, J lost 4 bases, and 22 bases lay in between. TCRdb recomputed calls from the PCR reads with MiXCR, one row per CDR3 protein. The table has about 640,000 distinct CDR3 sequences, 15% to 20% seen once; the top ten hold roughly 0.83%. This clonotype was seen many times. The V call is TRBV28, the J call TRBJ1-1; tentatively, D is TRBD1 (6 bases). The sequencing sample was made of naive CD8+ T cells from blood, with Jurkat cell RNA spiked in. As for subset: FACS-sorted CD8+CD4-CCR7+CD45RA+ naive T cells. The receptor was isolated from a human donor in good health. Some libraries in this study had Jurkat cell RNA spiked in. This chain's CDR3 is CASSSYRQGGGGTEAFF. DNA of the CDR3: TGTGCCAGCAGTTCATATCGGCAGGGAGGAGGGGGCACTGAAGCTTTCTTT.